This passage covers 12 T cell receptor beta chains from one sample sequenced in a study of blood T cells in healthy people across ages. Primed by a sample-barcoded 5' primer and a J-beta primer mix, a second PCR proceeded for about 7 to 11 cycles. TCRdb redid the calling of the 5' RACE reads with MiXCR, one entry per CDR3 protein. The repertoire includes around 990,000 distinct CDR3 sequences, about 23% of them detected once, and around 0.75% sits in the top ten. These data were likewise used in another study, on T cells of mothers and their children.

Material for sequencing was blood. The receptors were gathered from a girl aged 2-15 years in good health.

This clonotype was found a few times. The genes are TRBV24-1 and TRBJ2-1; tentatively, D is TRBD1 or TRBD2 (5 bases each). The germline V and J ends were trimmed by 2 bases and 0 bases, with 13 bases remaining between them. The germline V gene has CDR1 KGHDR and CDR2 SFDVKD. CDR3 length equals 17 residues. The CDR3, as DNA: TGTGCCACCAGTGATTCATGGGGGTCTAGCTCCTACAATGAGCAGTTCTTC. As protein: CATSDSWGSSSYNEQFF.

This rearrangement joins TRBV6-2 or TRBV6-3 to TRBJ1-1, with 7 positions matching TRBD1. In germline, CDR1 is MNHEY, CDR2 SVGEGT. The CDR3 spans 12 residues. V gave up 5 bases and J gave up 8 bases; unmatched junction bases: 5. The CDR3 here is CASSTETGEAFF. The CDR3, as DNA: TGTGCCAGCAGTACGGAGACAGGGGAAGCTTTCTTT.

Notes on this clonotype: Since a much larger clone is just one base distant, this may be a read error. V usage is TRBV2 and J usage is TRBJ1-1; D might be TRBD1 (6 bases). Germline assignment: CDR1 SNHLY and CDR2 FYNNEI. This CDR3 spans 13 amino acids. The CDR3 reads CTSSPGVSTEAFF. The CDR3 coding sequence is TGTACCAGCAGCCCAGGGGTGAGCACTGAAGCTTTCTTT.

This clonotype was seen repeatedly, ten times or more. The V and J genes are TRBV12-3 or TRBV12-4 and TRBJ2-7; D unresolved. The CDR3 length is 13 residues. V lost 3 bases and J lost 4, with 10 bases in between. The CDR3 sequence is CASSFSSGYEQYF. Here the CDR3 DNA reads TGTGCCAGCAGTTTTTCCTCTGGGTACGAGCAGTACTTC.

This clonotype was picked up a small number of times. V and J are TRBV5-6 and TRBJ1-1; D unclear. Germline V gives CDR1 SGHDT, CDR2 YYEEEE. The CDR3 consists of 13 residues. With 1 base removed from V and 6 bases from J, the gap between germline ends came to 10 bases. The CDR3, as DNA: TGTGCCAGCAGCTTGACAAAAGTCGCTGAAGCTTTCTTT. As protein: CASSLTKVAEAFF.

The chain couples TRBV13 to TRBJ2-5, with 8 bases that match TRBD2. Looked up from germline, CDR1 is PRHDT and CDR2 is FYEKMQ (reference sequence). Losses at the gene ends were 7 bases for V and 2 bases for J; bases not matched to a gene: 12. The CDR3 consists of 16 residues. The CDR3 DNA is TGTGCCAGCAAGCCCTTTGGGCGGGGGGCACAAGAGACCCAGTACTTC. Translation gives CASKPFGRGAQETQYF.

The rearrangement uses TRBV5-1 and TRBJ2-1, with D possibly being TRBD2 (6 bases). The V and J ends lost 4 bases and 6 bases respectively, with 11 bases between them. This CDR3 spans 13 amino acids. Looked up from germline, CDR1 is SGHRS and CDR2 is YFSETQ. The CDR3 sequence: CASSASTSNEQFF. The DNA of the CDR3 is TGCGCCAGCAGCGCCTCGACTAGCAATGAGCAGTTCTTC. Together with reference TRBV5-1 and TRBJ2-1, the CDR3 gives the full variable domain: KAGVTQTPRYLIKTRGQQVTLSCSPISGHRSVSWYQQTPGQGLQFLFEYFSETQRNKGNFPGRFSGRQFSNSRSEMNVSTLELGDSALYLCASSASTSNEQFFGPGTRLTVL.

Here the CDR3 reads CASSNKGDPGETQYF. In DNA, the CDR3 is TGTGCCAGCAGCAACAAAGGGGACCCCGGAGAGACCCAGTACTTC. The chain couples TRBV7-2 to TRBJ2-5, with D tentatively TRBD1 or TRBD2 (5 bases each). The CDR3 contains 15 residues. The germline V gene has CDR1 SGHTA and CDR2 FQGNSA. The V gene lost 5 bases and the J gene lost 4 bases, with 17 bases spanning the gap.

The chain has TRBV9 and TRBJ2-5; 7 bases fit TRBD2. This CDR3 has 15 amino acids. The ends lost 0 bases at V and 5 bases at J; junction bases unmatched: 7. Per germline, CDR1 SGDLS and CDR2 YYNGEE. The CDR3, as DNA: TGTGCCAGCAGCGTAGGCGAGGGAGGGTATGAGACCCAGTACTTC. The encoded protein is CASSVGEGGYETQYF. Using reference TRBV9 and TRBJ2-5 for the parts outside the CDR3, the full variable domain is DSGVTQTPKHLITATGQRVTLRCSPRSGDLSVYWYQQSLDQGLQFLIQYYNGEERAKGNILERFSAQQFPDLHSELNLSSLELGDSALYFCASSVGEGGYETQYFGPGTRLLVL.

This rearrangement joins TRBV4-3 to TRBJ2-3; perhaps TRBD2 as D (7 bases). The length of the CDR3 is 16 residues. CDR1 and CDR2 (germline): LGHNA, YSLEER. Trimming cost V 0 bases and J 3 bases, with 13 bases left between them. The CDR3 region has the DNA TGCGCCAGCAGCCAAGATGTAGGGGGGGAGACAGATACGCAGTATTTT. This sequence encodes CASSQDVGGETDTQYF.

V usage is TRBV2 and J usage is TRBJ2-3; 9 positions match TRBD2. The CDR3 length is 16 residues. V dropped 6 bases and J dropped 8; count of bases not matched to a gene: 15. CDR1 is SNHLY, CDR2 FYNNEI, per germline. The CDR3: CASREPGLASGSTQYF. The CDR3 DNA is TGTGCCAGCAGAGAACCGGGACTAGCATCTGGATCTACGCAGTATTTT.

The rearrangement joins TRBV15 to TRBJ1-2; no firm D call. The CDR3 has 13 residues. Deletions cut 1 base from V and 0 bases from J, with 3 bases between. Germline values: CDR1 LNHNV, CDR2 YYDKDF (reference sequence). CDR3 residues: CATSRVANYGYTF. Written as DNA, the CDR3 is TGTGCCACCAGCAGAGTGGCTAACTATGGCTACACCTTC.